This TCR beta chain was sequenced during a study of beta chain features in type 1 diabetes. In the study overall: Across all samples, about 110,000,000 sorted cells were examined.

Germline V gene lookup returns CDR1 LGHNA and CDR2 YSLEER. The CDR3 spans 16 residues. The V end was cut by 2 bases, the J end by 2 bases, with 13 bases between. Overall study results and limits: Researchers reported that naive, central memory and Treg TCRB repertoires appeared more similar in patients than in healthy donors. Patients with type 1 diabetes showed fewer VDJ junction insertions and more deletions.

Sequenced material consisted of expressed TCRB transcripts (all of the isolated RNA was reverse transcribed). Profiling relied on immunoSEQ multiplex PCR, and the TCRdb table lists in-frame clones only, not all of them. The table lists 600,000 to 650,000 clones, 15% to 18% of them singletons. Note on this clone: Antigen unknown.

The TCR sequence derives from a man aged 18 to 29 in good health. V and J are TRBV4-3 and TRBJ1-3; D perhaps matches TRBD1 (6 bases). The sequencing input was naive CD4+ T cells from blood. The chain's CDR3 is CASSQLPGATGNTIYF. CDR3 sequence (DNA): TGCGCCAGCAGCCAACTCCCGGGGGCAACTGGAAACACCATATATTTT.